This TCR beta chain derives from a study of T-cell memory formation after mild COVID-19. TCRdb fed the 5' RACE reads into MiXCR, producing one record per CDR3 protein. The sample has approximately 4,900 distinct CDR3 sequences, around 45% seen once. General observations from the study: Second-wave clones that peaked on day 37 lacked confirmed SARS-CoV-2 specificity. There was a balanced CD4/CD8 profile in clones contracting day 15 to 85, and later expanders leaned CD4+.

This CDR3 has 16 residues. CDR1 is SGHRS, CDR2 YFSETQ, per germline. The V end lost 5 bases, the J end lost 4 bases, and 19 bases lay between the germline ends. By frequency in the sample, this clonotype is medium-sized. Its cognate antigen is unknown. The sequence was obtained from an adult who had mild COVID-19 (a few samples of this study predate the infection). Cell type and time point are not known. The chain uses TRBV5-1 and TRBJ1-3, with a tentative D call TRBD1 (5 bases). Sequencing was performed on PBMCs or a T cell subset sorted from them (not recorded which). In nucleotides, the CDR3 is TGCGCCAGCAGACCGACAGAGCCCTTTCACGGAAACACCATATATTTT. Amino acids: CASRPTEPFHGNTIYF.